This T cell receptor (beta chain) comes out of a study of blood T cells in healthy people across ages. Study findings and constraints: Those diversity estimates obtained from one million T cells were thought to be underestimates. Unsorted PBMC input precluded a conclusive naive versus antigen-experienced comparison.

Remarks on this clonotype: No antigen is known for it.

For the second PCR, which ran for about 6 to 11 cycles, a sample-barcoded 5' primer and a J-beta primer mix were used. Via MiXCR, TCRdb re-called the 5' RACE reads, giving one row per CDR3 protein. This table has some 900,000 distinct CDR3 sequences, 48% appearing once. The germline gives CDR1 MNHEY, CDR2 SVGAGI. V lost 7 bases, J lost 4 bases, and 11 bases lay in between. The CDR3 consists of 13 residues. J is TRBJ1-3 and V is TRBV6-5; TRBD1 might be the D (5 bases). The sample was blood. The source is a man aged 30 to 45 in good health. CDR3 DNA sequence: TGTGCCAGCAAAGACAGTTACGGAAACACCATATATTTT. Translating it yields CASKDSYGNTIYF.